A single T cell receptor beta chain is shown here with its context. Germline CDR1 and CDR2: KGHSH and LQKENI. CDR3 length: 13 residues. The V end was cut by 3 bases, the J end by 3 bases, with 8 bases between. This sample is part of a study of blood T cell repertoires in COVID-19. About the study: Sample material is recorded as cDNA or gDNA derived from T cells, B-cell-depleted T cells, or PBMCs.

Per the study methods: Cell counts per sample came from amplifying reference gene primers. This table comes from immunoSEQ multiplex PCR, and its TCRdb copy is limited to in-frame clones, with some not included. Clone size and V and J calls were adopted from that table, with D and trimming inferred from the DNA. Here the sample spans about 200,000 clones, approximately 91% being singletons. This TCR derives from a man aged 35-49 years with acute or convalescent COVID-19. This sequence joins TRBV18 and TRBJ1-1; D is possibly TRBD1 (5 bases). Sequencing input: peripheral blood. CDR3 protein: CASSPLRDTEAFF. The CDR3 DNA reads TGTGCCAGCTCACCCCTCAGGGACACTGAAGCTTTCTTT.